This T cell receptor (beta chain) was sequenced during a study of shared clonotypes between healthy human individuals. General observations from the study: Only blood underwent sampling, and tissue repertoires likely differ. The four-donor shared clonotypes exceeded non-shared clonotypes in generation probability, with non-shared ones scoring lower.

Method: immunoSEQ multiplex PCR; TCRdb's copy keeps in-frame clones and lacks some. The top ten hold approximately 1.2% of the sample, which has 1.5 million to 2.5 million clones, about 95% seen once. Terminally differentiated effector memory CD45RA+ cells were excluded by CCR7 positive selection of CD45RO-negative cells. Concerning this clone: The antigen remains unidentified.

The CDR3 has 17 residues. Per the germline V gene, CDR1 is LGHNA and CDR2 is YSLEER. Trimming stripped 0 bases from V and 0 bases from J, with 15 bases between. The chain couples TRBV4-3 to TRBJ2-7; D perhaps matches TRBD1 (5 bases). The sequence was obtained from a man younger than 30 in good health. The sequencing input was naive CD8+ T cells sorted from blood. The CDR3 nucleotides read TGCGCCAGCAGCCAAGAGCCCTCGGATGACAGCTCCTACGAGCAGTACTTC. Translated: CASSQEPSDDSSYEQYF.